This TCR beta chain came from a study of blood T cell repertoires in COVID-19. Study-wide background: Both acute and convalescent COVID-19 samples were obtained from the United States, Italy and Spain. T cells, B-cell-depleted T cells, or PBMCs supplied cDNA or gDNA.

Original handling: Reference gene primer amplification gave nucleated cell count estimates. Sequencing used immunoSEQ multiplex PCR; TCRdb keeps in-frame clones, though not all of them. From that table come the V and J calls and clone size; the DNA was used to work out D and trimming. The data contain around 95,000 clones, around four fifths of them singletons. CDR1 and CDR2 (germline): SGHRS, YFSETQ. This CDR3 spans 15 amino acids. Losses at the gene ends were 2 bases for V and 7 bases for J; bases not matched to a gene: 8. This clonotype was sampled from a man between 65 and 85 years old with active or convalescent COVID-19. Material: peripheral blood. The chain carries TRBV5-1 and TRBJ2-2, with 7 bases matching TRBD2. The CDR3 DNA follows: TGCGCCAGCAGCTTTATCGCGGGAGAAAACGGGGAGCTGTTTTTT. Its translation: CASSFIAGENGELFF.